This is a list of T cell receptor beta chains from one sample in a study of response to subunit inactivated influenza vaccine. TCRdb re-called the RT-PCR reads with MiXCR, one entry per CDR3 protein. The table lists almost 600,000 distinct CDR3 sequences, roughly 15% of them singletons, with around 10% in the top ten. Here the sequenced sample was PBMCs from blood, taken about 11 days after vaccination. The receptor source for this set is a man over 45 who received an inactivated influenza vaccine. CDR3s include the opening cysteine and the closing phenylalanine or tryptophan. The D gene is left open where the match is weak. Size is omitted from some rows. Given values are once, few, many or a class for expanded clones.

TRBJ1-2 NA TRBV2 NA CASSEEASGGYTF TGTGCCAGCAGTGAGGAGGCCTCGGGAGGCTACACCTTC
TRBJ1-3 NA TRBV12-3/TRBV12-4 NA CASSPYGRGNTIYF TGTGCCAGCAGTCCGTACGGGAGAGGAAACACCATATATTTT
TRBJ2-3 NA TRBV3-1 NA CASSRQQVRVSDTQYF TGTGCCAGCAGCCGACAACAGGTTAGGGTCTCAGATACGCAGTATTTT
TRBJ2-3 few TRBV5-1 TRBD2 CASSPPGLAGTDTQYF TGCGCCAGCAGCCCGCCGGGACTAGCGGGGACAGATACGCAGTATTTT
TRBJ1-3 few TRBV20-1 NA CSASGSSGNTIYF TGCAGTGCTAGTGGAAGCTCTGGAAACACCATATATTTT
TRBJ2-1 few TRBV7-2 NA CASSLSASAYNEQFF TGTGCCAGCAGCTTATCGGCTAGCGCCTACAATGAGCAGTTCTTC
TRBJ1-5 few TRBV16 TRBD1 CASSQFGQENSNQPQHF TGTGCCAGCAGCCAATTCGGACAGGAGAATAGCAATCAGCCCCAGCATTTT
TRBJ2-3 NA TRBV7-2 TRBD1 CASSPDRQDTQYF TGTGCCAGCAGCCCGGACAGGCAAGATACGCAGTATTTT
TRBJ2-1 few TRBV29-1 NA CSVEEIAVYNEQFF TGCAGCGTTGAGGAAATAGCGGTATACAATGAGCAGTTCTTC
TRBJ2-5 many TRBV4-3 TRBD2 CASSPRLAGGTQETQYF TGCGCCAGCAGCCCCCGACTAGCGGGAGGTACACAAGAGACCCAGTACTTC
TRBJ2-1 NA TRBV6-2/TRBV6-3 TRBD1 CASSYFTGGIEQFF TGTGCCAGCAGTTACTTTACAGGGGGCATTGAGCAGTTCTTC
TRBJ2-1 many TRBV20-1 NA CSAQVLPRQFF TGCAGTGCTCAGGTGCTTCCACGGCAGTTCTTC
TRBJ2-5 few TRBV12-3/TRBV12-4 NA CASSLALSWHQETQYF TGTGCCAGCAGTTTAGCGCTAAGTTGGCATCAAGAGACCCAGTACTTC
TRBJ2-3 few TRBV5-1 TRBD1 CASSLGDRVTDTQYF TGCGCCAGCAGCTTAGGGGACAGGGTCACAGATACGCAGTATTTT
TRBJ2-6 few TRBV29-1 NA CSAQGGHGANVLTF TGCAGCGCCCAGGGGGGGCATGGGGCCAACGTCCTGACTTTC
TRBJ2-2 few TRBV27 TRBD2 CASSSTSGRDLGELFF TGTGCCAGCAGTTCGACTAGCGGGAGAGATCTCGGGGAGCTGTTTTTT
TRBJ2-5 NA TRBV5-6 NA CASSLQLSGTQYF TGTGCCAGCAGCTTACAGTTATCAGGGACCCAGTACTTC
TRBJ2-3 NA TRBV5-4 NA CASSLFNTDTQYF TGTGCCAGCAGCTTATTCAACACAGATACGCAGTATTTT
TRBJ2-5 NA TRBV4-1 TRBD2 CASSQDKWLAGWAQYF TGCGCCAGCAGCCAAGATAAGTGGCTAGCGGGGTGGGCCCAGTACTTC
TRBJ1-3 NA TRBV6-1 NA CASSARTRGNTIYF TGTGCCAGCAGTGCGAGGACTAGGGGAAACACCATATATTTT
TRBJ2-5 few TRBV5-1 TRBD2 CASSDAQSGGETQYF TGCGCCAGCAGCGACGCACAGAGCGGGGGAGAGACCCAGTACTTC
TRBJ1-1 NA TRBV29-1 NA CSVEDLGGRTEAFF TGCAGCGTTGAAGATCTTGGGGGAAGGACTGAAGCTTTCTTT
TRBJ2-2 few TRBV29-1 NA CSGGWRTGELFF TGCAGCGGGGGGTGGAGGACCGGGGAGCTGTTTTTT